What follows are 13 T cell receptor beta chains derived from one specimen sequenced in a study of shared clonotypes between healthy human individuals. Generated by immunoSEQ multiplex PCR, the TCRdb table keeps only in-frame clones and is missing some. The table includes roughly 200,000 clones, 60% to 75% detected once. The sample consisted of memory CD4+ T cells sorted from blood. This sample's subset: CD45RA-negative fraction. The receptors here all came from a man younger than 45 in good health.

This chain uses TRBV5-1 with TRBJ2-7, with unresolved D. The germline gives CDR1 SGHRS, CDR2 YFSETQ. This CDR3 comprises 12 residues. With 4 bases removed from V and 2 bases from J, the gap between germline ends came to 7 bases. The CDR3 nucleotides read TGCGCCAGCAGCGGGCAGCCCTACGAGCAGTACTTC. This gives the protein CASSGQPYEQYF.

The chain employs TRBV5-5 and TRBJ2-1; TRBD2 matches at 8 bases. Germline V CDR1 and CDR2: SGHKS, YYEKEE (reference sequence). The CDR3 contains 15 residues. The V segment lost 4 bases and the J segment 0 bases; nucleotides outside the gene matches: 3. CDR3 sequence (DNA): TGTGCCAGCAGCATTAGCGGGGCCTCCTACAATGAGCAGTTCTTC. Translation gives CASSISGASYNEQFF.

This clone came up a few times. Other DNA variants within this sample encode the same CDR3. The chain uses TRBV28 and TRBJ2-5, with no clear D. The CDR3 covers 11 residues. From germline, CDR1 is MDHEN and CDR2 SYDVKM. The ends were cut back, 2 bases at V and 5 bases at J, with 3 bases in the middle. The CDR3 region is CASSLRETQYF. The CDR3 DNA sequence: TGTGCCAGCAGTTTAAGGGAGACCCAGTACTTC.

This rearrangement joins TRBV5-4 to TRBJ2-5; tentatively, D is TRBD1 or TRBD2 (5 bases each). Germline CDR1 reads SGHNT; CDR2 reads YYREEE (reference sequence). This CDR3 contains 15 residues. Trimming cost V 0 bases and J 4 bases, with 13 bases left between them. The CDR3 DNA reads TGTGCCAGCAGCTTGGCCGGGGCGGTCCGAGAGACCCAGTACTTC. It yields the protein CASSLAGAVRETQYF.

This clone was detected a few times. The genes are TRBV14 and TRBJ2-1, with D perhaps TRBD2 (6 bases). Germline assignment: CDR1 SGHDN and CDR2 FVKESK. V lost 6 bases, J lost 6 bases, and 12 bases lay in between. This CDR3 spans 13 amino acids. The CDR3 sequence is CASREGLLNEQFF. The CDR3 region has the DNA TGTGCCAGCAGAGAGGGACTCCTCAATGAGCAGTTCTTC.

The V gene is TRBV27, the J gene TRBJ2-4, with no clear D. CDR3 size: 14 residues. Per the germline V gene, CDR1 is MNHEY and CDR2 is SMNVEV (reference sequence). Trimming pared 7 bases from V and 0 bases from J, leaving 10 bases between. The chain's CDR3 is CASIDSLAKNIQYF. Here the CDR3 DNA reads TGTGCCAGCATTGATAGTCTAGCCAAAAACATTCAGTACTTC.

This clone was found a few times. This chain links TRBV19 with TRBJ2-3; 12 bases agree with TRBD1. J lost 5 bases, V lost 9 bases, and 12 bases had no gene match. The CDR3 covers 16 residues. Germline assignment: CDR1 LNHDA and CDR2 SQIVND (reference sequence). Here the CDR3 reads CASRLGGQGAVDTQYF. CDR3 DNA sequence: TGTGCCAGCAGACTCGGGGGACAGGGGGCTGTAGATACGCAGTATTTT. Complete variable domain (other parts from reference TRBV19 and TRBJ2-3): DGGITQSPKYLFRKEGQNVTLSCEQNLNHDAMYWYRQDPGQGLRLIYYSQIVNDFQKGDIAEGYSVSREKKESFPLTVTSAQKNPTAFYLCASRLGGQGAVDTQYFGPGTRLTVL.

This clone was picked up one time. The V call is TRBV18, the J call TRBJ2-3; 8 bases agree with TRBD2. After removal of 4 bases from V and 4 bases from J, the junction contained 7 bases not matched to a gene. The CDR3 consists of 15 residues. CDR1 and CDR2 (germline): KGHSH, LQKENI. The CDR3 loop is CASSRISGNADTQYF. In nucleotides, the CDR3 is TGTGCCAGCTCACGGATTAGCGGGAACGCAGATACGCAGTATTTT.

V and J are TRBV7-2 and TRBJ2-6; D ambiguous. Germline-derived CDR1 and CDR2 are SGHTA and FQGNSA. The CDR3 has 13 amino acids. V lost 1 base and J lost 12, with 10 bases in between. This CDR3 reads CASSLVSRSVLTF. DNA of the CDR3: TGTGCCAGCAGCTTAGTCTCTAGGTCCGTCCTGACTTTC.

DNA for the CDR3: TGTGCCAGCACCACGGTGGGTTCCTATGGCTACACCTTC. Amino acid sequence: CASTTVGSYGYTF. This chain joins TRBV7-2 and TRBJ1-2, with no clear D. V was trimmed by 7 bases and J by 4 bases, leaving 13 bases between them. The CDR3 sequence is 13 residues long. CDR1 is SGHTA, CDR2 FQGNSA, per germline. Combining the CDR3 with reference TRBV7-2 and TRBJ1-2 gives the whole variable domain GAGVSQSPSNKVTEKGKDVELRCDPISGHTALYWYRQSLGQGLEFLIYFQGNSAPDKSGLPSDRFSAERTGGSVSTLTIQRTQQEDSAVYLCASTTVGSYGYTFGSGTRLTVV.

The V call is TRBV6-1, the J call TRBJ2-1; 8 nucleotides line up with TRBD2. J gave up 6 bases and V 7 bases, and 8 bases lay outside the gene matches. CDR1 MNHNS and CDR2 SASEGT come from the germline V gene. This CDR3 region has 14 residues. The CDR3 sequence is CASTRLAGLNEQFF. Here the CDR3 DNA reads TGTGCCAGCACCCGCCTAGCGGGTCTCAATGAGCAGTTCTTC.

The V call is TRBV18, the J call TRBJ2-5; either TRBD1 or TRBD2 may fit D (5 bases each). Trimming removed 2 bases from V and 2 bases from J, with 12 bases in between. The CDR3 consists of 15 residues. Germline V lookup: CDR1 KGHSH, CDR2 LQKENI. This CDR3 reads CASSPTGRNQETQYF. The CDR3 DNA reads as TGTGCCAGCTCACCAACGGGACGGAATCAAGAGACCCAGTACTTC.

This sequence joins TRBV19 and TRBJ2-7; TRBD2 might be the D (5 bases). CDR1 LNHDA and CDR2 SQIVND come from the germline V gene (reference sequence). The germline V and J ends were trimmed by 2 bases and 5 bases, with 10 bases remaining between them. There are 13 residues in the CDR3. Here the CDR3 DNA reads TGTGCCAGTAGTATAACTCGGCGGGACGAGCAGTACTTC. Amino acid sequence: CASSITRRDEQYF. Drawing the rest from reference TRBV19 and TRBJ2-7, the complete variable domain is DGGITQSPKYLFRKEGQNVTLSCEQNLNHDAMYWYRQDPGQGLRLIYYSQIVNDFQKGDIAEGYSVSREKKESFPLTVTSAQKNPTAFYLCASSITRRDEQYFGPGTRLTVT.